This T cell receptor (beta chain) was observed in a study of shared clonotypes between healthy human individuals. This clone was recorded once. This table comes from immunoSEQ multiplex PCR, and its TCRdb copy is limited to in-frame clones, with some not included. The sample consists of 500,000 or so clones, 90% to 96% of them appearing once. In germline, CDR1 is SEHNR, CDR2 FQNEAQ (reference sequence). Trimming shortened V by 0 bases and J by 14 bases, and 10 bases separated the two germline ends. The CDR3 totals 12 residues. Sequencing was done on a sample of naive CD4+ T cells sorted from blood. Subset reported: CD45RA+ positively selected. The J gene is TRBJ1-4, the V gene TRBV7-9; D is ambiguous. The sequence was obtained from a woman aged 30 to 39 in good health. The CDR3 reads CASSLAGNQLFF. CDR3 nucleotides: TGTGCCAGCAGCTTAGCAGGGAATCAGCTGTTTTTT.